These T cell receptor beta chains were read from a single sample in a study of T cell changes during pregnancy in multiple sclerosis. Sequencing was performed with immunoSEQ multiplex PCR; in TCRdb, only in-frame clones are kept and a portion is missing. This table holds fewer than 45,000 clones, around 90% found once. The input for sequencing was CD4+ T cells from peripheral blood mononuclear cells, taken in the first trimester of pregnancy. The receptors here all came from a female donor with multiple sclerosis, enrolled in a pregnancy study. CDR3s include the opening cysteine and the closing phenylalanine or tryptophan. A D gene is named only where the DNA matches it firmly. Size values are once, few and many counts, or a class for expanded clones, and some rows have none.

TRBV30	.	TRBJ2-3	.	TGTGCCTCCCAGCCGGGGAGGACCACAGATACGCAGTATTTT	CASQPGRTTDTQYF
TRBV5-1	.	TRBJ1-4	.	TGCGCCAGCAGCTTATTAGCCTCAAATAATGAAAAACTGTTTTTT	CASSLLASNNEKLFF
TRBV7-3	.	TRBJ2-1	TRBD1	TGTGCCAGCAGCTTTGACAGGGGCGTCAATGAGCAGTTCTTC	CASSFDRGVNEQFF
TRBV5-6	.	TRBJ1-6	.	TGTGCCAGCAGCCCCCAGGGAAACGATAATTCACCCCTCCACTTT	CASSPQGNDNSPLHF
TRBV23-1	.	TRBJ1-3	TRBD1	TGCGCCAGCAGTCAGCCCGGGGACAGAAGGCCTGGAAACACCATATATTTT	CASSQPGDRRPGNTIYF
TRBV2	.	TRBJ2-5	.	TGTGCCAGCAGGAAAGGCGGCTATACTCAAGAGACCCAGTACTTC	CASRKGGYTQETQYF
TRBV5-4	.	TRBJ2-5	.	TGTGCCAGCAGCTTGGTCGGGGTTGGGGAGACCCAGTACTTC	CASSLVGVGETQYF
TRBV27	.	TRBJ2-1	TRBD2	TGTGCCAGCAGTCCCCTTGCCGGGACTAGCGGGCGGGCTGAGCAGTTCTTC	CASSPLAGTSGRAEQFF
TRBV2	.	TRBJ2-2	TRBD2	TGTGCCAGCAGCCGAAGCGGGAGAAGCACCGGGGAGCTGTTTTTT	CASSRSGRSTGELFF
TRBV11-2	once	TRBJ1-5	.	TGTGCCAGCAGCTTAGGAGTAGATAGCAATCAGCCCCAGCATTTT	CASSLGVDSNQPQHF
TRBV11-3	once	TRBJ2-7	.	TGTGCCAGCAGCGTCATCCGGGACAAGTTAACCTACGAGCAGTACTTC	CASSVIRDKLTYEQYF
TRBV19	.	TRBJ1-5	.	TGTGCCAGTAATGGTCAGAATAGCAATCAGCCCCAGCATTTT	CASNGQNSNQPQHF
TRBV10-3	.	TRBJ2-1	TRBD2	TGTGCCATCAGTGAGTCGGGAGCGGGAGGCGACCGCCAGTTCTTC	CAISESGAGGDRQFF